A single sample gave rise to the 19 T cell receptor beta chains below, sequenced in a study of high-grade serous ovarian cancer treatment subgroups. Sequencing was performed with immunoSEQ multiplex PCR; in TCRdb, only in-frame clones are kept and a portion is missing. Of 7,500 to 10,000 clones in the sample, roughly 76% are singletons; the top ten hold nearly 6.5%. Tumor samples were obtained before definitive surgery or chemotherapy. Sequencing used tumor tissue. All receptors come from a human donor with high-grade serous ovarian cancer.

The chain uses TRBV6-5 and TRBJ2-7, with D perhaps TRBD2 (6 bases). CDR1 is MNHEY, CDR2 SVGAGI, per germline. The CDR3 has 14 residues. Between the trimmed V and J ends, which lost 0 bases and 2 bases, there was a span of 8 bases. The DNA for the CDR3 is TGTGCCAGCAGTTACTCGGAGGGTCCCTACGAGCAGTACTTC. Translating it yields CASSYSEGPYEQYF.

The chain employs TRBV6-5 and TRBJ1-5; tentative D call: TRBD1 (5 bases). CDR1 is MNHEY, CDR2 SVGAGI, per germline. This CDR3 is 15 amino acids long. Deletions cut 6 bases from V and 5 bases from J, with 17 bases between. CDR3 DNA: TGTGCCAGCAGCGCACGACACGGAGGGGATCAGCCCCAGCATTTT. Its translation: CASSARHGGDQPQHF.

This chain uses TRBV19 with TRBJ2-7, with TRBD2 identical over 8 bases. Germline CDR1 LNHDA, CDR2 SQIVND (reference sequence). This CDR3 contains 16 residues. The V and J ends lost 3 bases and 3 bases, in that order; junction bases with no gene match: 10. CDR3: CASSMGGGGIFYEQYF. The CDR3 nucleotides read TGTGCCAGTAGTATGGGTGGCGGGGGGATTTTCTACGAGCAGTACTTC.

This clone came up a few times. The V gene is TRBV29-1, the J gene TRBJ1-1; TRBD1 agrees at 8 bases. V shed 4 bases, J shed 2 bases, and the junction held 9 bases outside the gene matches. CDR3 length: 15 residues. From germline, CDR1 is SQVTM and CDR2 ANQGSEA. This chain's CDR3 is CSVVRQGAGNTEAFF. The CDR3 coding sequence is TGCAGCGTTGTGCGGCAGGGGGCGGGTAACACTGAAGCTTTCTTT.

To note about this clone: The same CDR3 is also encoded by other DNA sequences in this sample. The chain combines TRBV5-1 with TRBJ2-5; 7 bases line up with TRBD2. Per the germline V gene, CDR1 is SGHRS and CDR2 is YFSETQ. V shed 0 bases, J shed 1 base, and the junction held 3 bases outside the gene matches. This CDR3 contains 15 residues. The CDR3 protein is CASSLGPSGQETQYF. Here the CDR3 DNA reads TGCGCCAGCAGCTTGGGGCCTAGCGGCCAAGAGACCCAGTACTTC. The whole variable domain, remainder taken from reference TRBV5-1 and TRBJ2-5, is KAGVTQTPRYLIKTRGQQVTLSCSPISGHRSVSWYQQTPGQGLQFLFEYFSETQRNKGNFPGRFSGRQFSNSRSEMNVSTLELGDSALYLCASSLGPSGQETQYFGPGTRLLVL.

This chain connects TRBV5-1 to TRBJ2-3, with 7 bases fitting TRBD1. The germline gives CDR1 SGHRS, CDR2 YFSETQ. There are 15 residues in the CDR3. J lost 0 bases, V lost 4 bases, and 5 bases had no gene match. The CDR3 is CASSRPGQSTDTQYF. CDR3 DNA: TGCGCCAGCAGCCGTCCGGGACAGAGCACAGATACGCAGTATTTT.

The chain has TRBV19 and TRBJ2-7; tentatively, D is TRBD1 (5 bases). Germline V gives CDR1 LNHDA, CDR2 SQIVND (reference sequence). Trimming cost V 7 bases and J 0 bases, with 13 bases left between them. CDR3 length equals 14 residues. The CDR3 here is CASMDIKSSYEQYF. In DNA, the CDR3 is TGTGCCAGTATGGACATAAAAAGCTCCTACGAGCAGTACTTC. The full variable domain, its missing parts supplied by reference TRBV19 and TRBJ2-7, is DGGITQSPKYLFRKEGQNVTLSCEQNLNHDAMYWYRQDPGQGLRLIYYSQIVNDFQKGDIAEGYSVSREKKESFPLTVTSAQKNPTAFYLCASMDIKSSYEQYFGPGTRLTVT.

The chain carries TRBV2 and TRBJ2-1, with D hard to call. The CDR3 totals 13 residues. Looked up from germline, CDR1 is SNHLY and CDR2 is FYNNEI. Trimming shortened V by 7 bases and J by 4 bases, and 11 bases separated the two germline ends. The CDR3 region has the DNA TGTGCCAGCATGGTCACTCCGTACAATGAGCAGTTCTTC. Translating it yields CASMVTPYNEQFF.

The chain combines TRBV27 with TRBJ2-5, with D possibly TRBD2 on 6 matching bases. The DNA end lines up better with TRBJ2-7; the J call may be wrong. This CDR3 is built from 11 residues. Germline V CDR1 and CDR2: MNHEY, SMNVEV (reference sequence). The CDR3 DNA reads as TGTGCCGCCGGGGGATTGGGCGAGCAGTACTTC. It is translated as CAAGGLGEQYF.

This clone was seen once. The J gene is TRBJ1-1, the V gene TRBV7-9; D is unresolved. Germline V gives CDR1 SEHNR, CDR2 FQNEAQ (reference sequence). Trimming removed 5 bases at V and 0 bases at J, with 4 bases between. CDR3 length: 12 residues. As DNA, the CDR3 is TGTGCCAGCAGCGTAATGAACACTGAAGCTTTCTTT. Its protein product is CASSVMNTEAFF.

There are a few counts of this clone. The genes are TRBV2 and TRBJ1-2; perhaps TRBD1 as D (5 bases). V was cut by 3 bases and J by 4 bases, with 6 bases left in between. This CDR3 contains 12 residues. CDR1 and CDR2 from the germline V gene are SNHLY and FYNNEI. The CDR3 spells CASSDDSYGYTF. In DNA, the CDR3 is TGTGCCAGCAGTGACGACAGCTATGGCTACACCTTC.

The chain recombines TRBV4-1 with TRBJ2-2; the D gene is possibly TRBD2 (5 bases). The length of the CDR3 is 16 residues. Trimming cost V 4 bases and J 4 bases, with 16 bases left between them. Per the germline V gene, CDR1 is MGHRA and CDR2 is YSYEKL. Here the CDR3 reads CASSRMRADGTGELFF. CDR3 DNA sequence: TGCGCCAGCAGCCGGATGCGGGCTGACGGCACCGGGGAGCTGTTTTTT.

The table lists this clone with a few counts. The CDR3 nucleotides are TGTGCCAGCAACGCCGGCTGGAGCTCCTACAATGAGCAGTTCTTC. Its protein product is CASNAGWSSYNEQFF. The chain has TRBV19 and TRBJ2-1, with D hard to call. The germline V gene encodes CDR1 LNHDA and CDR2 SQIVND (reference sequence). V was pared by 9 bases and J by 0 bases, with 15 bases between. CDR3 length equals 15 residues. Looking up the rest from reference TRBV19 and TRBJ2-1 gives the full variable domain: DGGITQSPKYLFRKEGQNVTLSCEQNLNHDAMYWYRQDPGQGLRLIYYSQIVNDFQKGDIAEGYSVSREKKESFPLTVTSAQKNPTAFYLCASNAGWSSYNEQFFGPGTRLTVL.

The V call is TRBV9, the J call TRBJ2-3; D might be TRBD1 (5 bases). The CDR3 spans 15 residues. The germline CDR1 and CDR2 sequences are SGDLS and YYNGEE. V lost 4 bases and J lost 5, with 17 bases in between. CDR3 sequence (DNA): TGTGCCAGCAGCTCCCACGGTAACCAGGGAGATACGCAGTATTTT. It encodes CASSSHGNQGDTQYF.

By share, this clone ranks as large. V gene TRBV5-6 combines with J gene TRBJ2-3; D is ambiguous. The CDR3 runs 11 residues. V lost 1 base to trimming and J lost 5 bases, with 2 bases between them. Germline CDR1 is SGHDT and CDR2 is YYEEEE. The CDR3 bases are TGTGCCAGCAGCTTGTTAGATACGCAGTATTTT. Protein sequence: CASSLLDTQYF.

The chain's CDR3 is CASILGQGSSYEQYF. DNA of the CDR3: TGTGCCAGCATCCTGGGACAGGGGAGCTCCTACGAGCAGTACTTC. The chain links TRBV6-1 to TRBJ2-7, with 10 bases matching TRBD1. Trimming cost V 7 bases and J 0 bases; bases outside gene matches: 6. The germline gives CDR1 MNHNS, CDR2 SASEGT. The CDR3 runs 15 residues.

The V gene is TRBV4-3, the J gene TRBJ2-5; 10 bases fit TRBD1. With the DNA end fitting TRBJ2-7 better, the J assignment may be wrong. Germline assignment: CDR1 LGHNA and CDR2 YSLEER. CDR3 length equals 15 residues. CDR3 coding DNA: TGCGCCAGCAGCCACCGAAGGGACAGGGGCTACGAGCAGTACTTC. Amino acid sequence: CASSHRRDRGYEQYF.

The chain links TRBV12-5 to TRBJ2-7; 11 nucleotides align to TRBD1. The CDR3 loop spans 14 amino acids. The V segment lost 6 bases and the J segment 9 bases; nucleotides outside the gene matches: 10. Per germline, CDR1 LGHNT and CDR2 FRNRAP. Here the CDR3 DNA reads TGTGCTAGTGGGGCCGGGACAGGGGGGGATCGGCAGTACTTC. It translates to CASGAGTGGDRQYF.

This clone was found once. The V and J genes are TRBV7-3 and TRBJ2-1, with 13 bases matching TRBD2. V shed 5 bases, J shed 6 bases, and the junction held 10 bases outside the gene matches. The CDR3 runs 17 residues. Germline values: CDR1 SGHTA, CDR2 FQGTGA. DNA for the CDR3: TGTGCCAGCAGCGCGACCTCCGGGACTAGCGGGGTCAATGAGCAGTTCTTC. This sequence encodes CASSATSGTSGVNEQFF. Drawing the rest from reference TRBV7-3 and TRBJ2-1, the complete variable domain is GAGVSQTPSNKVTEKGKYVELRCDPISGHTALYWYRQSLGQGPEFLIYFQGTGAADDSGLPNDRFFAVRPEGSVSTLKIQRTERGDSAVYLCASSATSGTSGVNEQFFGPGTRLTVL.